These T cell receptor beta chains were read from a single sample in a study of blood T cell repertoires in COVID-19. TCRdb keeps only in-frame clones here, not all; method: immunoSEQ multiplex PCR. The sample records a few hundred thousand clones, about 91% being singletons. Source material: peripheral blood. The receptors originated from a woman aged 40 to 55 who had recovered from COVID-19. The CDR3 runs from the conserved cysteine through the conserved F or W. D genes are given only for firm matches. Size tells how often a clone was seen (once, few, many) or the class of an expanded clone, and some rows leave it out.

cdr3_length	v_call	clone_size	d_call	j_call	cdr3_aa	cdr3_nt
11	TRBV2	-	-	TRBJ2-7	CASGADTEQYF	TGTGCCAGCGGTGCTGACACTGAGCAGTACTTC
15	TRBV9	-	TRBD2	TRBJ2-5	CASSSGLAGAETQYF	TGTGCCAGCAGCTCGGGACTAGCGGGGGCAGAGACCCAGTACTTC
13	TRBV27	-	TRBD1	TRBJ2-1	CASSSNRGNEQFF	TGTGCCAGCAGCTCAAACAGGGGAAATGAGCAGTTCTTC
15	TRBV7-9	few	TRBD2	TRBJ2-1	CASSQAGYSYNEQFF	TGTGCCAGCAGCCAAGCGGGGTACTCCTACAATGAGCAGTTCTTC
14	TRBV24-1	-	-	TRBJ2-1	CATSDLTHYNEQFF	TGTGCCACCAGTGATTTGACTCACTACAATGAGCAGTTCTTC
12	TRBV12-3/TRBV12-4	-	-	TRBJ2-3	CASSFVRDTQYF	TGTGCCAGCAGTTTTGTGCGAGATACGCAGTATTTT
15	TRBV5-1	-	-	TRBJ2-4	CASRMESGRKNIQYF	TGCGCCAGCAGGATGGAGTCAGGGCGCAAAAACATTCAGTACTTC
14	TRBV7-2	once	TRBD2	TRBJ2-5	CASTGTSGKETQYF	TGTGCCAGCACCGGGACTAGCGGAAAAGAGACCCAGTACTTC
16	TRBV4-1	-	-	TRBJ1-2	CASSPQEFNRDYGYTF	TGCGCCAGCAGCCCACAAGAGTTTAACAGGGACTATGGCTACACCTTC
15	TRBV5-6	once	TRBD1	TRBJ1-2	CASSLEQGRYYGYTF	TGTGCCAGCAGCTTGGAACAGGGGCGATACTATGGCTACACCTTC
13	TRBV29-1	-	TRBD1	TRBJ1-6	CSVRDRANSPLHF	TGCAGCGTCCGGGACAGGGCTAATTCACCCCTCCACTTT
17	TRBV9	-	-	TRBJ1-1	CASSVGGRVTGNTEAFF	TGTGCCAGCAGCGTAGGCGGGAGGGTGACGGGGAACACTGAAGCTTTCTTT
17	TRBV28	-	TRBD2	TRBJ2-1	CASSLVLVSGEKNEQFF	TGTGCCAGCAGTTTGGTTTTGGTTAGCGGGGAAAAAAATGAGCAGTTCTTC
17	TRBV5-1	-	TRBD1	TRBJ2-3	CASSFGVGTGLTDTQYF	TGCGCCAGCAGCTTCGGGGTCGGGACAGGGTTGACAGATACGCAGTATTTT
16	TRBV7-9	-	-	TRBJ2-3	CATEPLRTAGADTQYF	TGTGCCACCGAACCCCTAAGGACCGCGGGCGCAGATACGCAGTATTTT
16	TRBV15	once	-	TRBJ2-1	CATSRDGEGGYNEQFF	TGTGCCACCAGCAGAGATGGGGAGGGGGGCTACAATGAGCAGTTCTTC
15	TRBV28	-	TRBD1	TRBJ2-7	CASSLLGQLAYEQYF	TGTGCCAGCAGTTTATTGGGACAGCTAGCCTACGAGCAGTACTTC
12	TRBV12-3/TRBV12-4	-	-	TRBJ2-3	CASSVERDTQYF	TGTGCCAGCAGTGTTGAGCGAGATACGCAGTATTTT
13	TRBV6-5	-	-	TRBJ2-3	CASKGVWTDTQYF	TGTGCCAGCAAGGGGGTTTGGACAGATACGCAGTATTTT
16	TRBV5-5	-	-	TRBJ2-2	CASSLAGALQTGELFF	TGTGCCAGCAGCTTGGCAGGGGCCCTCCAAACCGGGGAGCTGTTTTTT
13	TRBV12-3/TRBV12-4	-	-	TRBJ2-3	CASSPRRADTQYF	TGTGCCAGCAGCCCACGCCGGGCAGATACGCAGTATTTT
16	TRBV21-1	-	-	TRBJ2-2	CASSNWTSGTIGELFF	TGTGCCAGCAGCAACTGGACTAGCGGGACGATCGGGGAGCTGTTTTTT
14	TRBV5-4	once	-	TRBJ1-1	CASSPTSGVTEAFF	TGTGCCAGCAGCCCGACCTCGGGAGTCACTGAAGCTTTCTTT
16	TRBV30	-	TRBD1	TRBJ1-2	CAWSAAGTGIFYGYTF	TGTGCCTGGAGTGCAGCCGGGACAGGGATTTTCTATGGCTACACCTTC
19	TRBV24-1	-	TRBD1	TRBJ2-3	CATSDVPGQGRGATDTQYF	TGTGCCACCAGTGATGTCCCGGGACAGGGTCGGGGGGCCACAGATACGCAGTATTTT
13	TRBV12-3/TRBV12-4	-	-	TRBJ1-2	CASSPRSERGYTF	TGTGCCAGCAGCCCTAGATCCGAGAGGGGCTACACCTTC
15	TRBV3-1/TRBV3-2	-	TRBD1	TRBJ1-5	CASSQDGTENQPQHF	TGTGCCAGCAGCCAGGACGGGACAGAGAATCAGCCCCAGCATTTT
17	TRBV18	once	-	TRBJ2-3	CASSPGRSGPGPDTQYF	TGTGCCAGCTCACCGGGGCGTTCCGGACCCGGACCAGATACGCAGTATTTT
15	TRBV7-9	-	-	TRBJ2-5	CASSLFGGSQETQYF	TGTGCCAGCAGCTTATTCGGTGGGAGCCAAGAGACCCAGTACTTC
14	TRBV6-2/TRBV6-3	few	TRBD2	TRBJ2-3	CASSLGLNTDTQYF	TGTGCCAGCAGCTTGGGACTAAACACAGATACGCAGTATTTT
15	TRBV15	-	-	TRBJ2-5	CATSRKTPWEETQYF	TGTGCCACCAGCAGAAAGACACCATGGGAAGAGACCCAGTACTTC
16	TRBV7-2	-	-	TRBJ2-3	CASSPFSEVLSDTQYF	TGTGCCAGCAGCCCCTTCTCCGAGGTTCTAAGCGATACGCAGTATTTT
16	TRBV6-2/TRBV6-3	few	-	TRBJ2-2	CASSPAGGLVTGELFF	TGTGCCAGCAGCCCCGCCGGGGGGCTAGTCACCGGGGAGCTGTTTTTT
13	TRBV6-5	-	-	TRBJ1-4	CASMTGTNEKLFF	TGTGCCAGCATGACGGGAACTAATGAAAAACTGTTTTTT
15	TRBV11-2	-	-	TRBJ2-3	CASSLVLRSTDTQYF	TGTGCCAGCAGCTTAGTGTTGCGGAGCACAGATACGCAGTATTTT
13	TRBV28	-	TRBD1	TRBJ1-4	CATDRGPNEKLFF	TGTGCCACCGACAGGGGACCAAATGAAAAACTGTTTTTT
15	TRBV28	-	-	TRBJ2-4	CASSLQGLAKNIQYF	TGTGCCAGCAGTCTACAGGGTCTAGCCAAAAACATTCAGTACTTC
12	TRBV3-1/TRBV3-2	-	-	TRBJ1-3	CASSQRVDTIYF	TGTGCCAGCAGCCAACGGGTAGACACCATATATTTT
15	TRBV27	-	TRBD2	TRBJ2-7	CASRAHSGGWDEQYF	TGTGCCAGCAGGGCTCATAGCGGGGGGTGGGACGAGCAGTACTTC